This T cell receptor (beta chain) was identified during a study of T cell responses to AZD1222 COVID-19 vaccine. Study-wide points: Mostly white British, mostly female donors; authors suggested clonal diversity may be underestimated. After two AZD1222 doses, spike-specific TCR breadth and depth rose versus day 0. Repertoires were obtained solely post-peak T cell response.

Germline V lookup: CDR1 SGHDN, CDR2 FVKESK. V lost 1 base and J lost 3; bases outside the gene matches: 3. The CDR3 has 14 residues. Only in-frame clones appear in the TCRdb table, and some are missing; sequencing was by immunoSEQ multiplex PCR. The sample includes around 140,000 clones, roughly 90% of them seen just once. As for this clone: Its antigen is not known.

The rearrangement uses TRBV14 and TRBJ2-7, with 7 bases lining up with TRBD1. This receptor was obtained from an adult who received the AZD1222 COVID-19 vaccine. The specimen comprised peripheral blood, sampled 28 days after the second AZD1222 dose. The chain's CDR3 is CASSQVSGGYEQYF. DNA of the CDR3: TGTGCCAGCAGCCAAGTCTCAGGGGGCTACGAGCAGTACTTC.